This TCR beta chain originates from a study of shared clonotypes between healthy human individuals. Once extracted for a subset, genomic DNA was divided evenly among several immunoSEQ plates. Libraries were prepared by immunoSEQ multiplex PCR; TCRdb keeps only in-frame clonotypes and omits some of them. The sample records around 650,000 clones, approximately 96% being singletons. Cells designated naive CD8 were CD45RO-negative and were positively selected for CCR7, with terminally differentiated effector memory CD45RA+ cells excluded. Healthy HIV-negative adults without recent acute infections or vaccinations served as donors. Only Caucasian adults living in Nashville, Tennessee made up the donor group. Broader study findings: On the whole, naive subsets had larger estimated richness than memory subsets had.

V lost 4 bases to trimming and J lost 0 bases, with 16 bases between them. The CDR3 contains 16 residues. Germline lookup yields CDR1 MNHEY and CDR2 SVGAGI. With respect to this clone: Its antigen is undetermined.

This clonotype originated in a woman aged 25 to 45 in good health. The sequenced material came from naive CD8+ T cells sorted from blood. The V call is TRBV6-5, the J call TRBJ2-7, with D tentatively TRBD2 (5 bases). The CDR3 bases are TGTGCCAGCAGTTTGTCGTCGGGAAGTATCTCCTACGAGCAGTACTTC. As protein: CASSLSSGSISYEQYF.